This record covers a single TCR beta chain. The antigen remains unidentified. This sample was included in a study of cytomegalovirus exposure and HLA in healthy donors. Study-wide results and caveats: Later analysis demonstrated an association between a missense DCLRE1C variant and TCR beta V- and J-gene trimming. Several of the most significant clusters appeared linked to common viral pathogens, based on a later analysis. The HLA-A and HLA-B alleles of most subjects were reportedly predicted accurately from TCR beta sequences. Upon later analysis, HLA-associated TCR beta chains proved more clonally expanded than other, equally common chains.

The PCR ran on 60 Vbeta and 13 Jbeta primers. Clones were sequenced by immunoSEQ multiplex PCR, and TCRdb holds only the in-frame ones, with some missing. The table has some 200,000 clones, 70% to 85% seen once. This CDR3 has 12 residues. V lost 4 bases and J 1 base, leaving 5 bases between the germline ends. In germline, CDR1 is SGHRS, CDR2 YFSETQ. The clonotype originates from a woman aged 40 to 50 in good health and CMV-seronegative. The chain couples TRBV5-1 to TRBJ1-1; D is uncertain. Material: PBMCs. The CDR3 sequence is CASSEQNTEAFF. The CDR3 region has the DNA TGCGCCAGCAGCGAGCAGAACACTGAAGCTTTCTTT.